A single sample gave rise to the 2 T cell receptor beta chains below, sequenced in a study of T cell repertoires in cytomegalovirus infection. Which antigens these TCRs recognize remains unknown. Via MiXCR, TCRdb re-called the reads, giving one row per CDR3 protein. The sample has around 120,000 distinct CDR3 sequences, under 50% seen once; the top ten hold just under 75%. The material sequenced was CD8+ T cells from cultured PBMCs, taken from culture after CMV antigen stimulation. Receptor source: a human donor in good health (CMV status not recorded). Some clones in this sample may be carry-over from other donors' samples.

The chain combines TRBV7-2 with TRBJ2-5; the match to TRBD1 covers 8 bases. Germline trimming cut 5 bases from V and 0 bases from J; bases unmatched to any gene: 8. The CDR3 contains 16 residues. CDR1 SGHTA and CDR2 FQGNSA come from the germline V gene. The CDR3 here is CASSRPRTGYQETQYF. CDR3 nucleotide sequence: TGTGCCAGCAGCCGTCCGAGGACAGGGTACCAAGAGACCCAGTACTTC.

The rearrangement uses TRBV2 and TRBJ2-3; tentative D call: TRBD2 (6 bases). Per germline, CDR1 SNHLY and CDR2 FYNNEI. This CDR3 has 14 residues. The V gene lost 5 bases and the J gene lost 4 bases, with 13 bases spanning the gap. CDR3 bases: TGTGCCAGCAGTCACCCCGGCGGGGCAGATACGCAGTATTTT. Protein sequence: CASSHPGGADTQYF.